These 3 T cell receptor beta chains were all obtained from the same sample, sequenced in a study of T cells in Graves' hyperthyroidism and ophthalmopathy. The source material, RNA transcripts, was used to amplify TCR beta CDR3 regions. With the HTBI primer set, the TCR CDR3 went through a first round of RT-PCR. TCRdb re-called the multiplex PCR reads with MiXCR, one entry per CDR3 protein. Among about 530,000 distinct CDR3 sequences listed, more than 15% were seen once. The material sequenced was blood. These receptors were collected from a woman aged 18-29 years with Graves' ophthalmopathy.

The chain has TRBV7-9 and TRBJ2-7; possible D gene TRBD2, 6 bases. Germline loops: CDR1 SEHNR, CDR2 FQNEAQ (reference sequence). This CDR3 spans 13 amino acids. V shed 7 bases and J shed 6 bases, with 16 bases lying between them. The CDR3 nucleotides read TGTGCCAGCACCCCCGATTGGGGACTCGAGCAGTACTTC. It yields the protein CASTPDWGLEQYF.

CDR3 amino acids: CASSPSGLAGYNEQFF. CDR3 nucleotide sequence: TGTGCCAGCAGCCCCTCCGGACTAGCGGGCTACAATGAGCAGTTCTTC. The chain carries TRBV5-4 and TRBJ2-1, with TRBD2 identical over 11 bases. Germline-derived CDR1 and CDR2 are SGHNT and YYREEE (reference sequence). V lost 4 bases, J lost 3 bases, and 6 bases stayed unmatched. CDR3 length: 16 residues.

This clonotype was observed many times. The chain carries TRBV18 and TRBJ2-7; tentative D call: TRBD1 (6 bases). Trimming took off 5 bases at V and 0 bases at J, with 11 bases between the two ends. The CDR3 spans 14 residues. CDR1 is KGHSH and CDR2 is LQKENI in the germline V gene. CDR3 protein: CASSETGDSYEQYF. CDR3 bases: TGTGCCAGCTCAGAGACAGGCGACTCCTACGAGCAGTACTTC.